The 12 T cell receptor beta chains listed next were all sequenced from one sample in a study of cytomegalovirus exposure and HLA in healthy donors. 60 Vbeta and 13 Jbeta primers were used in PCR. Repertoires were generated with immunoSEQ multiplex PCR, while TCRdb's copy carries only in-frame clones and drops some. The table lists around 150,000 clones, 65% to 70% of them singletons. Input material: PBMCs. The receptors derive from a woman younger than 35 in good health and CMV-seropositive.

The chain has TRBV2 and TRBJ2-3; perhaps TRBD2 as D (6 bases). The germline V gene has CDR1 SNHLY and CDR2 FYNNEI. This CDR3 contains 18 residues. Trimming stripped 5 bases from V and 0 bases from J, with 21 bases between. The CDR3 protein is CASSLSGGIPPSTDTQYF. In nucleotides, the CDR3 is TGTGCCAGCAGTCTAAGCGGCGGGATCCCCCCTAGCACAGATACGCAGTATTTT.

The V and J genes are TRBV27 and TRBJ1-1; no clear D gene. Germline V CDR1 and CDR2: MNHEY, SMNVEV (reference sequence). The CDR3 runs 17 residues. The V end was cut by 0 bases, the J end by 9 bases, with 23 bases between. The CDR3 bases are TGTGCCAGCAGTTTATCGTGGGCAGTGGCTAATGGGCCTCAAGCTTTCTTT. Amino acids: CASSLSWAVANGPQAFF.

Concerning this clone itself: One end of the junction fails to match germline, which may point to a read error. The V gene is TRBV7-7, the J gene TRBJ2-7, with D possibly being TRBD2 (6 bases). The CDR3 is 14 residues long. The germline V gene encodes CDR1 SSHAT and CDR2 FNYEAQ (reference sequence). Here the CDR3 reads CASSLVEEGTEQYF. The CDR3 DNA reads as TGTGCTAGCAGCTTAGTTGAGGAGGGTACGGAGCAGTACTTC.

This chain joins TRBV6-4 and TRBJ1-5; possible D gene TRBD1, 5 bases. This CDR3 has 15 amino acids. Trimming removed 2 bases from V and 1 base from J, with 9 bases in between. The V gene's germline CDR1 is MRHNA and CDR2 SNTAGT. CDR3 sequence reads: CASSDRRQSNQPQHF. The CDR3 DNA sequence: TGTGCCAGCAGTGACAGGAGACAGAGCAATCAGCCCCAGCATTTT.

The rearrangement uses TRBV9 and TRBJ2-7, with 7 bases aligning to TRBD1. The ends lost 4 bases at V and 3 bases at J; junction bases unmatched: 7. The V gene's germline CDR1 is SGDLS and CDR2 YYNGEE. This CDR3 comprises 14 residues. This CDR3 is CASSPTGQHYEQYF. In DNA form, the CDR3 reads TGTGCCAGCAGCCCGACGGGACAGCACTACGAGCAGTACTTC.

In this sample, this clone turned up a few times. The CDR3 DNA reads TGTGCCAGCAGACAGGGGTACGGCTACACCTTC. This gives the protein CASRQGYGYTF. The V gene is TRBV6-5, the J gene TRBJ1-2, with 7 bases lining up with TRBD1. The germline V gene has CDR1 MNHEY and CDR2 SVGAGI. The CDR3 spans 11 residues. V gave up 6 bases and J gave up 8 bases; unmatched junction bases: 3.

The chain combines TRBV27 with TRBJ1-1; D is possibly TRBD1 (6 bases). This CDR3 has 13 residues. Per the germline V gene, CDR1 is MNHEY and CDR2 is SMNVEV (reference sequence). V shed 6 bases and J shed 4 bases, with 12 bases lying between them. CDR3 protein: CASSLGGPTEAFF. DNA of the CDR3: TGTGCCAGCAGCCTGGGGGGGCCCACTGAAGCTTTCTTT.

This chain links TRBV6-6 with TRBJ2-7, with D perhaps TRBD1 (5 bases). Germline V lookup: CDR1 MNHNY, CDR2 SVGAGI (reference sequence). V lost 0 bases to trimming and J lost 5 bases, with 8 bases between them. The CDR3 consists of 13 residues. The CDR3 nucleotides read TGTGCCAGCAGTTACTCACAGGTGAACGAGCAGTACTTC. Translating it yields CASSYSQVNEQYF.

This clone was seen more than once but under ten times. At one of its ends the junction is not consistent with the germline gene, which may arise from a read error. The DNA for the CDR3 is TGTTCCAGCAGCTTACGAGGGACTGAAGCTTTCTTT. Its translation: CSSSLRGTEAFF. The chain combines TRBV7-9 with TRBJ1-1; D is unclear. CDR3 size: 12 residues. Looked up from germline, CDR1 is SEHNR and CDR2 is FQNEAQ (reference sequence).

As for this clone: Other DNA sequences within the sample encode an identical CDR3. The chain has TRBV7-9 and TRBJ1-1; D gene ambiguous. The germline CDR1 and CDR2 sequences are SEHNR and FQNEAQ (reference sequence). V gave up 2 bases and J gave up 4 bases, with 5 bases separating them. This CDR3 is 12 amino acids long. CDR3 DNA sequence: TGTGCCAGCAGCTTACCGGGCACTGAAGCTTTCTTT. It specifies CASSLPGTEAFF.

This clone has a single count. V usage is TRBV4-3 and J usage is TRBJ1-6; the match to TRBD1 covers 9 bases. Germline V gives CDR1 LGHNA, CDR2 YSLEER. V shed 2 bases, J shed 10 bases, and the junction held 6 bases outside the gene matches. CDR3 length: 15 residues. The CDR3 spells CASSQQDRGGSPLHF. DNA for the CDR3: TGCGCCAGCAGCCAACAGGACAGGGGCGGCTCACCCCTCCACTTT.

With respect to this clone: Sequence at one end of the junction differs from germline and may be a read error. CDR3 residues: CASSSNNSPLHF. CDR3 bases: TGTGCCAGCAGCTCCAATAATTCACCCCTCCACTTT. The V call is TRBV7-9, the J call TRBJ1-6; D gene uncertain. Per the germline V gene, CDR1 is SEHNR and CDR2 is FQNEAQ (reference sequence). The CDR3 is 12 residues long.